The TCR beta chain under discussion was sequenced for a study of shared clonotypes between healthy human individuals. About the research overall: A donor's plate count was three for CD4 naive and three for CD4 memory; CD8 naive had two and CD8 memory one.

TCRdb keeps only in-frame clones here, not all; method: immunoSEQ multiplex PCR. The data hold approximately 740,000 clones, with 80% to 95% observed a single time. Naive CD8 isolation took CD45RO-negative cells positively selected for CCR7 and excluded terminally differentiated effector memory CD45RA+ cells. CDR1 and CDR2 (germline): SEHNR, FQNEAQ (reference sequence). V was trimmed by 2 bases and J by 6 bases, leaving 10 bases between them. The CDR3 totals 14 residues. General study findings and limits: Among non-shared clonotypes, generation probabilities were lower than among those shared by all four donors.

As concerns this clone: Its antigen is as yet unknown.

Sequences were obtained from naive CD8+ T cells sorted from blood. This receptor was taken from a man younger than 45 in good health. The chain is built from TRBV7-9 and TRBJ2-2; D is ambiguous. The CDR3 DNA is TGTGCCAGCAGCTTAACTTTAGGGCCCGGGGAGCTGTTTTTT. It yields the protein CASSLTLGPGELFF.